Below are 26 T cell receptor beta chains sequenced from a single sample in a study of blood T cell repertoires in COVID-19. TCRdb keeps only in-frame clones here, not all; method: immunoSEQ multiplex PCR. The data hold under 200,000 clones, with approximately 90% observed a single time. Sequenced sample: peripheral blood. The receptor set was obtained from a man in his fifties who had recovered from COVID-19.

The chain carries TRBV7-2 and TRBJ2-1; 7 nucleotides align to TRBD2. V dropped 5 bases and J dropped 7; count of bases not matched to a gene: 5. CDR1 and CDR2 from the germline V gene are SGHTA and FQGNSA. The CDR3 runs to 13 residues. CDR3 residues: CASSAGTTNEQFF. CDR3 bases: TGTGCCAGCAGCGCCGGGACTACGAATGAGCAGTTCTTC.

The chain has TRBV6-6 and TRBJ1-1; TRBD1 matches at 7 bases. From germline, CDR1 is MNHNY and CDR2 SVGAGI (reference sequence). CDR3 length equals 15 residues. After removal of 4 bases from V and 0 bases from J, the junction contained 5 bases not matched to a gene. The CDR3 DNA is TGTGCCAGCAGTTCTACAGGGGAAGTGAACACTGAAGCTTTCTTT. Protein: CASSSTGEVNTEAFF.

This clone was counted once. The chain recombines TRBV5-5 with TRBJ1-4, with 10 bases fitting TRBD1. V gave up 2 bases and J gave up 4 bases; unmatched junction bases: 5. Germline V gene lookup returns CDR1 SGHKS and CDR2 YYEKEE (reference sequence). The CDR3 runs 16 residues. The CDR3: CASSFPGQGFNEKLFF. CDR3 nucleotide sequence: TGTGCCAGCAGCTTTCCGGGACAGGGGTTTAATGAAAAACTGTTTTTT.

The genes are TRBV6-6 and TRBJ1-3; 7 bases fit TRBD1. The CDR3 is 14 amino acids. Germline CDR1 and CDR2: MNHNY and SVGAGI (reference sequence). V lost 7 bases and J lost 4; bases outside the gene matches: 7. The CDR3 protein is CASTPGRGGNTIYF. CDR3 nucleotide sequence: TGTGCCAGCACCCCAGGCAGGGGGGGAAACACCATATATTTT.

V gene TRBV4-3 combines with J gene TRBJ2-7; D may be TRBD2 (6 bases). This CDR3 contains 16 residues. The V and J ends lost 4 bases and 2 bases respectively, with 18 bases between them. Germline assignment: CDR1 LGHNA and CDR2 YSLEER. The CDR3 reads CASSLLGLAPTYEQYF. In DNA, the CDR3 is TGCGCCAGCAGCCTTCTGGGGCTAGCGCCAACCTACGAGCAGTACTTC.

The V and J genes are TRBV5-6 and TRBJ1-6; 7 nucleotides agree with TRBD1. The CDR3 has 16 residues. V dropped 2 bases and J dropped 6; count of bases not matched to a gene: 8. In germline, CDR1 is SGHDT, CDR2 YYEEEE. In DNA, the CDR3 is TGTGCCAGCAGCTTATCCCCGTACAGGGGTAATTCACCCCTCCACTTT. It yields the protein CASSLSPYRGNSPLHF.

Only a few counts were recorded for this clone. V gene TRBV27 combines with J gene TRBJ1-4; a possible D gene is TRBD1 (5 bases). The CDR3 is 14 residues long. V dropped 6 bases and J dropped 5 bases, with 13 bases sitting between them. Looked up from germline, CDR1 is MNHEY and CDR2 is SMNVEV (reference sequence). DNA for the CDR3: TGTGCCAGCAGCCCAGGGAATACGAATGAAAAACTGTTTTTT. This codes for CASSPGNTNEKLFF.

The gene calls are TRBV27 and TRBJ1-6, with unresolved D. V was shortened by 4 bases and J by 5 bases, with 9 bases between the two germline ends. The CDR3 spans 14 residues. Germline-derived CDR1 and CDR2 are MNHEY and SMNVEV (reference sequence). CDR3 DNA: TGTGCCAGCAGTTCCGGGATGAATAATTCACCCCTCCACTTT. Amino acids: CASSSGMNNSPLHF.

CDR3 nucleotide sequence: TGTGCCAGCAGCCAAAGACGGAGGACAGATACGCAGTATTTT. This codes for CASSQRRRTDTQYF. This rearrangement joins TRBV5-6 to TRBJ2-3; possibly TRBD2 for D (5 bases). The CDR3 sequence is 14 residues long. Germline assignment: CDR1 SGHDT and CDR2 YYEEEE. V was cut by 4 bases and J by 3 bases, with 12 bases left in between.

This clone was detected once. The J gene is TRBJ1-5, the V gene TRBV27; D is unclear. V dropped 1 base and J dropped 0 bases, with 7 bases sitting between them. The germline V gene has CDR1 MNHEY and CDR2 SMNVEV (reference sequence). CDR3 length: 15 residues. The CDR3 region is CASSLFGYSNQPQHF. In nucleotides, the CDR3 is TGTGCCAGCAGTTTATTCGGGTATAGCAATCAGCCCCAGCATTTT.

The chain recombines TRBV2 with TRBJ2-3, with 15 bases that match TRBD2. Germline CDR1 SNHLY, CDR2 FYNNEI. The CDR3 extends over 18 amino acids. V was pared by 6 bases and J by 3 bases, with 10 bases of the junction left unmatched. For the CDR3, the DNA is TGTGCCAGCAGGAGGAGGACTAGCGGGAGGGCGGGGACAGATACGCAGTATTTT. Encoded protein: CASRRRTSGRAGTDTQYF.

The V gene is TRBV30, the J gene TRBJ2-7, with D perhaps TRBD1 (5 bases). The germline CDR1 and CDR2 sequences are GTSNPN and SVGIG (reference sequence). V shed 7 bases and J shed 1 base, with 8 bases lying between them. The CDR3 spans 11 residues. As DNA, the CDR3 is TGTGCCTATGGACAATCCTACGAGCAGTACTTC. As protein: CAYGQSYEQYF.

CDR3 nucleotides: TGTGCCAGCAGTGTTGGACAGGGGCGCAGGCAAGAGACCCAGTACTTC. This sequence encodes CASSVGQGRRQETQYF. The chain employs TRBV25-1 and TRBJ2-5; 9 nucleotides align to TRBD1. The CDR3 contains 16 residues. In germline, CDR1 is MGHDK, CDR2 SYGVNS. The V and J ends lost 4 bases and 2 bases, in that order; junction bases with no gene match: 8.

This chain links TRBV10-3 with TRBJ2-2; the D gene is possibly TRBD1 (5 bases). CDR1 and CDR2 (germline): ENHRY, SYGVKD. With 3 bases removed from V and 4 bases from J, the gap between germline ends came to 12 bases. The CDR3 sequence is 15 residues long. The CDR3 here is CAISDRGSLTGELFF. CDR3 DNA: TGTGCCATCAGTGATAGGGGATCTCTCACCGGGGAGCTGTTTTTT.

The rearrangement uses TRBV5-1 and TRBJ1-2; D is perhaps TRBD1 (5 bases). The V and J ends lost 0 bases and 0 bases respectively, with 9 bases between them. Germline V gives CDR1 SGHRS, CDR2 YFSETQ. The CDR3 loop spans 15 amino acids. The CDR3 DNA reads TGCGCCAGCAGCTTGGGCCAGGGCCCTAACTATGGCTACACCTTC. Protein: CASSLGQGPNYGYTF. Complete variable domain (other parts from reference TRBV5-1 and TRBJ1-2): KAGVTQTPRYLIKTRGQQVTLSCSPISGHRSVSWYQQTPGQGLQFLFEYFSETQRNKGNFPGRFSGRQFSNSRSEMNVSTLELGDSALYLCASSLGQGPNYGYTFGSGTRLTVV.

The rearrangement joins TRBV2 to TRBJ1-2; D unresolved. V lost 4 bases and J 4 bases, leaving 13 bases between the germline ends. The CDR3 consists of 14 residues. Germline assignment: CDR1 SNHLY and CDR2 FYNNEI. CDR3 loop: CASSVLEGFYGYTF. CDR3 bases: TGTGCCAGCAGTGTCCTGGAGGGATTCTATGGCTACACCTTC.

V usage is TRBV4-1 and J usage is TRBJ2-2, with D perhaps matching TRBD1 (5 bases). The CDR3 has 13 residues. V was trimmed by 10 bases and J by 2 bases, leaving 11 bases between them. CDR1 is MGHRA, CDR2 YSYEKL, per germline. The CDR3 DNA sequence: TGCGCCACCACCGACAGCAACACCGGGGAGCTGTTTTTT. Protein sequence: CATTDSNTGELFF.

V usage is TRBV5-1 and J usage is TRBJ2-1, with D tentatively TRBD1 (5 bases). From germline, CDR1 is SGHRS and CDR2 YFSETQ. V was cut by 7 bases and J by 8 bases, with 19 bases left in between. The CDR3 has 14 amino acids. The CDR3 spells CASGAFSQGDEQFF. The CDR3, as DNA: TGCGCCAGCGGAGCGTTTTCTCAGGGTGATGAGCAGTTCTTC.

This chain connects TRBV4-1 to TRBJ2-5; 12 nucleotides agree with TRBD2. CDR1 is MGHRA, CDR2 YSYEKL, per germline. The trim removed 0 bases at V and 2 bases at J, leaving 1 base unmatched. There are 16 residues in the CDR3. CDR3 in amino acids: CASSQETSGGQETQYF. Written as DNA, the CDR3 is TGCGCCAGCAGCCAAGAAACTAGCGGGGGGCAAGAGACCCAGTACTTC.

The chain combines TRBV27 with TRBJ1-4; D uncertain. The CDR3 is 11 residues long. V lost 6 bases to trimming and J lost 4 bases, with 3 bases between them. Germline CDR1 reads MNHEY; CDR2 reads SMNVEV (reference sequence). The CDR3 is CASSYNEKLFF. The CDR3 bases are TGTGCCAGCAGCTATAATGAAAAACTGTTTTTT.

This clone was counted once. CDR3 in amino acids: CASSTLQGTEAFF. DNA of the CDR3: TGCGCCAGCAGCACTTTACAGGGGACTGAAGCTTTCTTT. This sequence joins TRBV5-1 and TRBJ1-1, with 7 positions matching TRBD1. Germline CDR1 is SGHRS and CDR2 is YFSETQ. The V segment lost 4 bases and the J segment 5 bases; nucleotides outside the gene matches: 5. The CDR3 runs 13 residues. Combining the CDR3 with reference TRBV5-1 and TRBJ1-1 gives the whole variable domain KAGVTQTPRYLIKTRGQQVTLSCSPISGHRSVSWYQQTPGQGLQFLFEYFSETQRNKGNFPGRFSGRQFSNSRSEMNVSTLELGDSALYLCASSTLQGTEAFFGQGTRLTVV.

This chain links TRBV11-2 with TRBJ2-3; tentative D call: TRBD2 (6 bases). Trimming stripped 7 bases from V and 0 bases from J, with 23 bases between. Germline CDR1 reads SGHAT; CDR2 reads FQNNGV. The CDR3 length is 18 residues. CDR3 sequence (DNA): TGTGCCAGCATCCTGAGACGGGGGAAAAAGGTAAGCACAGATACGCAGTATTTT. Its protein is CASILRRGKKVSTDTQYF.

This clone turned up a few times. The chain couples TRBV3-1 (or the pseudogene TRBV3-2) to TRBJ2-7; TRBD2 agrees at 12 bases. This CDR3 spans 16 amino acids. Germline lookup yields CDR1 LGHDT and CDR2 YNNKEL (reference sequence). V shed 2 bases, J shed 4 bases, and the junction held 6 bases outside the gene matches. The CDR3 DNA sequence: TGTGCCAGCAGCCAATACCGACTAGCGGGAGAATACGAGCAGTACTTC. It is translated as CASSQYRLAGEYEQYF.

This chain uses TRBV5-4 with TRBJ1-6, with 7 bases that match TRBD1. Germline CDR1 is SGHNT and CDR2 is YYREEE (reference sequence). CDR3 length: 13 residues. The V and J ends lost 4 bases and 7 bases, in that order; junction bases with no gene match: 2. DNA for the CDR3: TGTGCCAGCAGCCAGGGGGTCAATTCACCCCTCCACTTT. This translates into CASSQGVNSPLHF.

The rearrangement links TRBV15 to TRBJ2-7, with TRBD1 matching over 11 bases. Germline CDR1 is LNHNV and CDR2 is YYDKDF (reference sequence). With V trimmed by 1 base and J by 4 bases, 3 bases remained unmatched. The CDR3 runs 15 residues. CDR3 amino acids: CATSRGTGGEYEQYF. CDR3 nucleotide sequence: TGTGCCACCAGCAGAGGGACAGGGGGCGAGTACGAGCAGTACTTC. Filled out from reference TRBV15 and TRBJ2-7, the complete variable domain reads DAMVIQNPRYQVTQFGKPVTLSCSQTLNHNVMYWYQQKSSQAPKLLFHYYDKDFNNEADTPDNFQSRRPNTSFCFLDIRSPGLGDTAMYLCATSRGTGGEYEQYFGPGTRLTVT.

The chain employs TRBV12-5 and TRBJ1-1; 8 nucleotides agree with TRBD1. Trimming cost V 0 bases and J 0 bases; bases outside gene matches: 6. Germline loops: CDR1 LGHNT, CDR2 FRNRAP. This CDR3 is 17 amino acids long. CDR3 protein: CASGLVLGGQVNTEAFF. The CDR3 DNA reads as TGTGCTAGTGGTTTGGTACTAGGGGGACAGGTGAACACTGAAGCTTTCTTT.